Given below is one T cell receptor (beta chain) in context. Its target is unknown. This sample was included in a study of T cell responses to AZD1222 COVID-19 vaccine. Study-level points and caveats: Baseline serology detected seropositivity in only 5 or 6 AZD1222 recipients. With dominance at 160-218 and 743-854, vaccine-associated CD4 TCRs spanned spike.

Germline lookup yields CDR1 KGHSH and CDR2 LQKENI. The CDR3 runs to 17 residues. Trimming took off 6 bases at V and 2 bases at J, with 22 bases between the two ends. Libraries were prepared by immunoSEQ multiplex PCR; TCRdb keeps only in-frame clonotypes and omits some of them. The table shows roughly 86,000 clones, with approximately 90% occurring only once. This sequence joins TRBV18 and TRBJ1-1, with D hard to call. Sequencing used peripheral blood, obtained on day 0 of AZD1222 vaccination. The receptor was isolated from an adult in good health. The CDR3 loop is CASSYTFDTPANTEAFF. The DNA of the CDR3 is TGTGCCAGCTCGTATACCTTCGACACCCCAGCTAACACTGAAGCTTTCTTT.